These 31 T cell receptor beta chains were sequenced from one sample in a study of blood T cell repertoires in COVID-19. This table comes from immunoSEQ multiplex PCR, and its TCRdb copy is limited to in-frame clones, with some not included. The sample includes about 200,000 clones, 80% to 85% seen only once; the top ten take around 26%. The material sequenced was peripheral blood. The receptors were sampled from a man in his forties or fifties with acute or convalescent COVID-19.

This sequence joins TRBV2 and TRBJ2-1, with TRBD2 matching over 8 bases. V shed 7 bases and J 7 bases; nucleotides not matched to a gene: 12. Germline V lookup: CDR1 SNHLY, CDR2 FYNNEI. CDR3 length equals 15 residues. The CDR3 protein is CASTGESGSRNEQFF. The DNA of the CDR3 is TGTGCCAGCACCGGGGAGAGCGGGAGTAGGAATGAGCAGTTCTTC.

This chain uses TRBV29-1 with TRBJ2-7; possibly TRBD2 for D (5 bases). The germline gives CDR1 SQVTM, CDR2 ANQGSEA. Trimming took off 4 bases at V and 0 bases at J, with 13 bases between the two ends. CDR3 length: 14 residues. The CDR3 coding sequence is TGCAGCGTTGGGTCGGGGTTTAGCTCCTACGAGCAGTACTTC. Amino acids: CSVGSGFSSYEQYF.

This chain connects TRBV9 to TRBJ2-7, with 10 nucleotides matching TRBD1. Germline assignment: CDR1 SGDLS and CDR2 YYNGEE. The CDR3 covers 15 residues. Unmatched junction bases numbered 5, after V lost 2 bases and J lost 3 bases. CDR3 in amino acids: CASSVAGTGVYEQYF. The CDR3 DNA follows: TGTGCCAGCAGCGTTGCCGGGACAGGGGTCTACGAGCAGTACTTC. Together with reference TRBV9 and TRBJ2-7, the CDR3 gives the full variable domain: DSGVTQTPKHLITATGQRVTLRCSPRSGDLSVYWYQQSLDQGLQFLIQYYNGEERAKGNILERFSAQQFPDLHSELNLSSLELGDSALYFCASSVAGTGVYEQYFGPGTRLTVT.

This clone was seen a single time. This chain connects TRBV7-2 to TRBJ1-4, with D maybe TRBD1 (5 bases). V was pared by 5 bases and J by 6 bases, with 22 bases between. Germline V lookup: CDR1 SGHTA, CDR2 FQGNSA. The CDR3 is made up of 17 amino acids. The CDR3 nucleotides are TGTGCCAGCAGCCCGGAGGGTCGGGGCGGGGGATATGAAAAACTGTTTTTT. Its translation: CASSPEGRGGGYEKLFF.

The rearrangement joins TRBV24-1 to TRBJ1-1, with TRBD1 matching 7 bases. Germline lookup yields CDR1 KGHDR and CDR2 SFDVKD. The CDR3 is 13 amino acids. V was pared by 3 bases and J by 8 bases, with 5 bases of the junction left unmatched. In DNA form, the CDR3 reads TGTGCCACCAGTGATGACAGGGTCAACGAAGCTTTCTTT. It is translated as CATSDDRVNEAFF.

The V gene is TRBV2, the J gene TRBJ1-1; 8 bases are shared with TRBD1. This CDR3 region has 16 residues. Trimming took 2 bases from V and 5 from J; bases not matched to a gene: 10. Germline V gene lookup returns CDR1 SNHLY and CDR2 FYNNEI. The CDR3 loop is CASSENAGQGRTEAFF. CDR3 sequence (DNA): TGTGCCAGCAGTGAAAACGCCGGACAGGGAAGGACTGAAGCTTTCTTT.

With regard to this clone: The sample contains more than one DNA sequence encoding this CDR3. The J gene is TRBJ2-3, the V gene TRBV9, with 15 bases that match TRBD2. The V and J ends lost 4 bases and 3 bases, in that order; junction bases with no gene match: 6. Germline CDR1 is SGDLS and CDR2 is YYNGEE. There are 17 residues in the CDR3. Here the CDR3 reads CASSLGLAGGLTDTQYF. CDR3 coding DNA: TGTGCCAGCAGCCTGGGACTAGCGGGAGGACTAACAGATACGCAGTATTTT.

The chain uses TRBV12-5 and TRBJ2-7; 9 bases align to TRBD2. Trimming at V came to 3 bases and at J to 1 base, leaving 1 base not matched to a gene. Germline V gene data show CDR1 as LGHNT and CDR2 as FRNRAP. CDR3 length: 14 residues. The CDR3 DNA reads as TGTGCTAGTGGTTTTAGCGGGAGTTCCTACGAGCAGTACTTC. This encodes CASGFSGSSYEQYF. Filled out from reference TRBV12-5 and TRBJ2-7, the complete variable domain reads DARVTQTPRHKVTEMGQEVTMRCQPILGHNTVFWYRQTMMQGLELLAYFRNRAPLDDSGMPKDRFSAEMPDATLATLKIQPSEPRDSAVYFCASGFSGSSYEQYFGPGTRLTVT.

The J gene is TRBJ2-2, the V gene TRBV4-3; 7 nucleotides match TRBD1. Unmatched junction bases numbered 8, after V lost 4 bases and J lost 6 bases. The V gene's germline CDR1 is LGHNA and CDR2 YSLEER. CDR3 size: 15 residues. The CDR3 reads CASSRATGAAGELFF. CDR3 coding DNA: TGCGCCAGCAGCCGGGCTACAGGGGCGGCCGGGGAGCTGTTTTTT.

The chain links TRBV30 to TRBJ1-3, with TRBD1 matching over 8 bases. CDR1 GTSNPN and CDR2 SVGIG come from the germline V gene (reference sequence). The trim removed 8 bases at V and 4 bases at J, leaving 7 bases unmatched. This CDR3 comprises 13 residues. CDR3 DNA: TGTGCCGCTTCAGGGGGCCACGGAAACACCATATATTTT. Protein sequence: CAASGGHGNTIYF.

The chain combines TRBV20-1 with TRBJ1-1, with 10 bases lining up with TRBD1. The CDR3 has 13 residues. J gave up 4 bases and V 3 bases, and 2 bases lay outside the gene matches. The V gene's germline CDR1 is DFQATT and CDR2 SNEGSKA (reference sequence). The CDR3 spells CSASGTGVTEAFF. Here the CDR3 DNA reads TGCAGTGCTAGTGGGACAGGGGTCACTGAAGCTTTCTTT.

The chain links TRBV5-5 to TRBJ1-3; possibly TRBD1 for D (6 bases). V was shortened by 1 base and J by 2 bases, with 13 bases between the two germline ends. The CDR3 loop spans 16 amino acids. CDR1 is SGHKS and CDR2 is YYEKEE in the germline V gene (reference sequence). In DNA, the CDR3 is TGTGCCAGCAGCTTGCCCGCAGGGGCCGCTGGAAACACCATATATTTT. It yields the protein CASSLPAGAAGNTIYF.

The DNA of the CDR3 is TGTGCCAGCAGCTTAAGGACAGCAACCTATGGCTACACCTTC. This sequence encodes CASSLRTATYGYTF. The rearrangement uses TRBV7-2 and TRBJ1-2; a possible D gene is TRBD1 (6 bases). Germline-derived CDR1 and CDR2 are SGHTA and FQGNSA. There are 14 residues in the CDR3. The ends were cut back, 2 bases at V and 4 bases at J, with 11 bases in the middle.

This chain uses TRBV19 with TRBJ1-5, with D unresolved. Trimming stripped 4 bases from V and 6 bases from J, with 7 bases between. Looked up from germline, CDR1 is LNHDA and CDR2 is SQIVND (reference sequence). The CDR3 has 12 residues. As DNA, the CDR3 is TGTGCCAGTAGTAGCCGAGGTCAGCCCCAGCATTTT. Protein: CASSSRGQPQHF.

The chain couples TRBV7-6 to TRBJ2-7, with TRBD2 matching over 11 bases. Germline CDR1 SGHVS, CDR2 FNYEAQ. J was trimmed by 2 bases and V by 5 bases; bases with no gene match: 5. The CDR3 extends over 15 amino acids. Here the CDR3 reads CASSAGTSGTYEQYF. As DNA, the CDR3 is TGTGCCAGCAGCGCCGGGACTAGCGGCACCTACGAGCAGTACTTC.

This chain uses TRBV10-2 with TRBJ1-6, with D maybe TRBD1 (5 bases). The V gene lost 7 bases and the J gene lost 8 bases, with 15 bases spanning the gap. Germline V lookup: CDR1 WSHSY, CDR2 SAAADI. The CDR3 is made up of 14 amino acids. DNA of the CDR3: TGCGCCAGCATCGGACGGGGAGGGGATTCACCCCTCCACTTT. It is translated as CASIGRGGDSPLHF.

The gene calls are TRBV6-2 or TRBV6-3 and TRBJ1-2, with TRBD1 matching over 9 bases. The junction had 9 bases not matched to a gene; V was cut back by 4 bases and J by 12 bases. There are 13 residues in the CDR3. Germline lookup yields CDR1 MNHEY and CDR2 SVGEGT. CDR3 DNA: TGTGCCAGCAGTTCCTACAGGGGGCAGGTACACACCTTC. It is translated as CASSSYRGQVHTF.

The chain links TRBV2 to TRBJ2-7; TRBD1 aligns across 7 bases. V lost 4 bases and J lost 2; bases outside the gene matches: 5. Germline lookup yields CDR1 SNHLY and CDR2 FYNNEI. The CDR3 loop spans 14 amino acids. CDR3 amino acids: CASSGPGQTYEQYF. DNA for the CDR3: TGTGCCAGCAGTGGACCGGGACAGACCTACGAGCAGTACTTC.

V is TRBV5-4 and J is TRBJ1-2; 8 bases are shared with TRBD1. V dropped 5 bases and J dropped 4; count of bases not matched to a gene: 4. The CDR3 is 13 residues long. CDR1 and CDR2 from the germline V gene are SGHNT and YYREEE (reference sequence). The CDR3 DNA follows: TGTGCCAGCAGTCGAACAGGGGGCTATGGCTACACCTTC. Its protein is CASSRTGGYGYTF.

The chain joins TRBV19 to TRBJ2-2; 13 nucleotides align to TRBD2. V lost 4 bases to trimming and J lost 1 base; unmatched junction nucleotides: 6. This CDR3 comprises 18 residues. Germline CDR1 is LNHDA and CDR2 is SQIVND (reference sequence). The CDR3 DNA reads TGTGCCAGTAGTAACCCGGGACTAGCGGGACGGAACACCGGGGAGCTGTTTTTT. Its translation is CASSNPGLAGRNTGELFF.

This sequence joins TRBV6-6 and TRBJ2-1, with TRBD2 identical over 8 bases. Trimming removed 5 bases from V and 8 bases from J; junction bases left unmatched: 14. CDR3 length: 16 residues. In germline, CDR1 is MNHNY, CDR2 SVGAGI (reference sequence). The CDR3 sequence: CASSRPGTRGIHEQFF. DNA of the CDR3: TGTGCCAGCAGTCGACCTGGGACTAGAGGGATCCATGAGCAGTTCTTC.

This chain uses TRBV18 with TRBJ1-6, with 9 nucleotides matching TRBD1. The germline V gene has CDR1 KGHSH and CDR2 LQKENI. The CDR3 consists of 14 residues. Trimming cost V 4 bases and J 6 bases; bases outside gene matches: 1. The CDR3 region is CASSQDRGNSPLHF. CDR3 bases: TGTGCCAGCTCACAGGACAGGGGTAATTCACCCCTCCACTTT.

V and J are TRBV19 and TRBJ1-2; TRBD1 matches 12 bases. The CDR3 is 16 residues long. Germline V gene data show CDR1 as LNHDA and CDR2 as SQIVND (reference sequence). Trimming took 5 bases from V and 7 from J; bases not matched to a gene: 11. The CDR3 sequence: CASSLWIRDRGPGYTF. The CDR3 bases are TGTGCCAGTAGTCTATGGATCCGGGACAGGGGGCCTGGCTACACCTTC.

This clone has just one count. The V gene is TRBV7-3, the J gene TRBJ2-1; D may be TRBD2 (6 bases). The CDR3 contains 15 residues. V was pared by 5 bases and J by 7 bases, with 18 bases between. From germline, CDR1 is SGHTA and CDR2 FQGTGA. The CDR3 coding sequence is TGTGCCAGCAGCCTTATCGGGGGATCCAGGAATGAGCAGTTCTTC. Protein: CASSLIGGSRNEQFF.

The V and J genes are TRBV11-2 and TRBJ2-3; 8 bases match TRBD2. This CDR3 has 17 residues. Germline values: CDR1 SGHAT, CDR2 FQNNGV. The trim removed 0 bases at V and 13 bases at J, leaving 18 bases unmatched. Here the CDR3 DNA reads TGTGCCAGCAGCTTAGAAATAGGGCTGGAAGGAGCGGGAGTCGAGTATTTT. It is translated as CASSLEIGLEGAGVEYF. The complete variable domain, with remaining parts taken from reference TRBV11-2 and TRBJ2-3, reads EAGVAQSPRYKIIEKRQSVAFWCNPISGHATLYWYQQILGQGPKLLIQFQNNGVVDDSQLPKDRFSAERLKGVDSTLKIQPAKLEDSAVYLCASSLEIGLEGAGVEYFGPGTRLTVL.

The rearrangement joins TRBV7-6 to TRBJ2-1, with TRBD2 matching over 8 bases. The CDR3 sequence is 18 residues long. Per the germline V gene, CDR1 is SGHVS and CDR2 is FNYEAQ. V shed 7 bases and J 7 bases; nucleotides not matched to a gene: 21. The CDR3: CASTQRSRERAGGNEQFF. In DNA, the CDR3 is TGTGCCAGCACCCAGCGCTCCCGGGAGAGGGCGGGAGGTAATGAGCAGTTCTTC. Variable domain in full (rest from reference TRBV7-6 and TRBJ2-1): GAGVSQSPRYKVTKRGQDVALRCDPISGHVSLYWYRQALGQGPEFLTYFNYEAQQDKSGLPNDRFSAERPEGSISTLTIQRTEQRDSAMYRCASTQRSRERAGGNEQFFGPGTRLTVL.

The table lists this clone with a few counts. The genes are TRBV5-4 and TRBJ1-1, with 10 bases identical to TRBD1. Germline V lookup: CDR1 SGHNT, CDR2 YYREEE (reference sequence). The CDR3 contains 15 residues. V shed 3 bases, J shed 3 bases, and the junction held 5 bases outside the gene matches. CDR3 DNA: TGTGCCAGCAGCTCGGGACAGGGGCCATACACTGAAGCTTTCTTT. This encodes CASSSGQGPYTEAFF.

The chain couples TRBV5-1 to TRBJ2-5; possibly TRBD2 for D (5 bases). Germline V gene lookup returns CDR1 SGHRS and CDR2 YFSETQ. The CDR3 contains 14 residues. Between the trimmed V and J ends, which lost 3 bases and 1 base, there was a span of 10 bases. The CDR3 DNA reads as TGCGCCAGCAGCTATAGCGTCCCCCAAGAGACCCAGTACTTC. This translates into CASSYSVPQETQYF.

The chain has TRBV29-1 and TRBJ2-2; TRBD2 aligns across 8 bases. The germline V gene has CDR1 SQVTM and CDR2 ANQGSEA. With V trimmed by 6 bases and J by 0 bases, 3 bases remained unmatched. The CDR3 has 14 residues. The CDR3 DNA is TGCAGCGTATTACTAGCGGCGAACACCGGGGAGCTGTTTTTT. This sequence encodes CSVLLAANTGELFF.

This clone occurred once. The rearrangement joins TRBV10-3 to TRBJ2-1, with 14 bases identical to TRBD2. Germline CDR1 and CDR2: ENHRY and SYGVKD. V trimming: 5 bases; J trimming: 8 bases; junction bases outside the gene matches: 8. This CDR3 contains 16 residues. The DNA for the CDR3 is TGTGCCATCAGTACGACTAGCGGGAGGGCCACGGATGAGCAGTTCTTC. This sequence encodes CAISTTSGRATDEQFF.

This rearrangement joins TRBV20-1 to TRBJ1-1, with D hard to call. V lost 6 bases to trimming and J lost 10 bases, with 15 bases between them. The CDR3 length is 11 residues. The V gene's germline CDR1 is DFQATT and CDR2 SNEGSKA (reference sequence). The CDR3 region has the DNA TGCAGTGCAACTCGACCGGGTGGAGCTTTCTTT. It translates to CSATRPGGAFF.